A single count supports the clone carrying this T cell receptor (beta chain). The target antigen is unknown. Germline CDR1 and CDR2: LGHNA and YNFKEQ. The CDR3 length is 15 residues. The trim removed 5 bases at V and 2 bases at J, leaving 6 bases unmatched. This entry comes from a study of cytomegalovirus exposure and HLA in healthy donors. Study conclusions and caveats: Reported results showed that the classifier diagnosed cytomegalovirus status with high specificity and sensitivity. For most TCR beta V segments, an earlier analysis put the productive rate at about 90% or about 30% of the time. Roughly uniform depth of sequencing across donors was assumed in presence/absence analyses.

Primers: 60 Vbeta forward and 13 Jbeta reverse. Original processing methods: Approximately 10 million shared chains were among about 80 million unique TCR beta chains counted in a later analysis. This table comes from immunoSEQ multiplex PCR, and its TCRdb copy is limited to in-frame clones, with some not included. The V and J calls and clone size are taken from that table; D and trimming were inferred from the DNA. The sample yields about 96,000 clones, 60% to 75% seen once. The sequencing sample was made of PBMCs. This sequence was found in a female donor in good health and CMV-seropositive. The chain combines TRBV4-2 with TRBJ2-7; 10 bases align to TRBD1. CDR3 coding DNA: TGTGCCAGCAGCTCGGTCGGACAGGGGGCCTACGAGCAGTACGTC. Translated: CASSSVGQGAYEQYV.